The 8 T cell receptor beta chains presented below share a single source sample, sequenced in a study of T cell responses to AZD1222 COVID-19 vaccine. Here immunoSEQ multiplex PCR was the method, and the copy in TCRdb shows in-frame clones only, minus some. The sample has about 130,000 clones; approximately 85% are singletons. Source: peripheral blood, taken 28 days after the second AZD1222 dose. Every receptor here comes from an adult who received the AZD1222 COVID-19 vaccine.

This clone came up a few times. The rearrangement links TRBV28 to TRBJ1-5; D is perhaps TRBD1 (5 bases). There are 15 residues in the CDR3. The germline CDR1 and CDR2 sequences are MDHEN and SYDVKM. V lost 2 bases and J lost 6, with 14 bases in between. Here the CDR3 reads CASSLVGQMSQPQHF. The CDR3 DNA sequence: TGTGCCAGCAGTTTAGTGGGGCAAATGAGTCAGCCCCAGCATTTT.

This CDR3 is CAPGRGMADTEAFF. The CDR3 region has the DNA TGTGCCCCCGGGAGAGGGATGGCGGACACTGAAGCTTTCTTT. The J gene is TRBJ1-1, the V gene TRBV2; D is unresolved. The germline CDR1 and CDR2 sequences are SNHLY and FYNNEI. The CDR3 is made up of 14 amino acids. The ends were cut back, 11 bases at V and 3 bases at J, with 19 bases in the middle.

The chain carries TRBV7-9 and TRBJ2-1; maybe TRBD2 (5 bases). Looked up from germline, CDR1 is SEHNR and CDR2 is FQNEAQ (reference sequence). The V gene lost 1 base and the J gene lost 6 bases, with 7 bases spanning the gap. This CDR3 has 13 residues. CDR3: CASSLGERNEQFF. The DNA of the CDR3 is TGTGCCAGCAGCTTAGGGGAGCGCAATGAGCAGTTCTTC.

This rearrangement joins TRBV3-1 (or the pseudogene TRBV3-2) to TRBJ1-2; possible D gene TRBD1, 6 bases. The germline V gene has CDR1 LGHDT and CDR2 YNNKEL (reference sequence). The CDR3 runs 15 residues. V lost 2 bases, J lost 4 bases, and 14 bases lay in between. The CDR3 spells CASSQQDRRAYGYTF. The CDR3 DNA is TGTGCCAGCAGCCAACAAGACAGGAGGGCCTATGGCTACACCTTC.

The chain combines TRBV24-1 with TRBJ2-1; D may match TRBD1 or TRBD2 (6 bases each). The V end lost 0 bases, the J end lost 6 bases, and 11 bases lay between the germline ends. Looked up from germline, CDR1 is KGHDR and CDR2 is SFDVKD. CDR3 size: 15 residues. This CDR3 is CATSDLRGAGNEQFF. CDR3 in DNA: TGTGCCACCAGTGATTTGAGGGGGGCAGGCAATGAGCAGTTCTTC.

The chain has TRBV15 and TRBJ2-7; maybe TRBD2 (7 bases). The CDR3 loop spans 15 amino acids. CDR1 is LNHNV, CDR2 YYDKDF, per germline (reference sequence). Trimming removed 0 bases from V and 5 bases from J, with 14 bases in between. In DNA, the CDR3 is TGTGCCACCAGCAGAGAATGGGCGGGGGCCAACGAGCAGTACTTC. Protein sequence: CATSREWAGANEQYF.

The rearrangement joins TRBV6-6 to TRBJ2-3, with TRBD2 matching 13 bases. This CDR3 comprises 15 residues. Per germline, CDR1 MNHNY and CDR2 SVGAGI (reference sequence). Trimming at V came to 5 bases and at J to 3 bases, leaving 2 bases not matched to a gene. CDR3 loop: CASSGTSGITDTQYF. The CDR3 DNA sequence: TGTGCCAGCAGTGGGACTAGCGGGATAACAGATACGCAGTATTTT.

V is TRBV7-9 and J is TRBJ1-6; tentative D call: TRBD1 (6 bases). The germline CDR1 and CDR2 sequences are SEHNR and FQNEAQ (reference sequence). Between the trimmed V and J ends, which lost 2 bases and 9 bases, there was a span of 11 bases. The CDR3 runs to 14 residues. In DNA, the CDR3 is TGTGCCAGCAGCTTACAGGGGCGAAGTTCACCCCTCCACTTT. It yields the protein CASSLQGRSSPLHF.